Sequencing of this TCR beta chain was carried out in a study of regulatory T cells in long-lasting Graves disease. Study summary: Those Graves' patients who were newly diagnosed had been on antithyroid drugs under 3 months.

Time point defined: newly diagnosed GD, antithyroid drugs for less than 3 months. RNA isolated from PBMCs was used to make the TCR library. Trimming cost V 6 bases and J 5 bases, with 8 bases left between them. Germline-derived CDR1 and CDR2 are SEHNR and FQNEAQ (reference sequence). The CDR3 has 12 amino acids. Researchers made TCR beta libraries by using iRepertoire HTBI primers and running Arm-PCR on CDR3 regions. Authors' data handling: Detected in the samples were some 68 TRBV and approximately 14 TRBJ segments. TCRdb recomputed calls from the multiplex PCR reads with MiXCR, one row per CDR3 protein. TCRdb's processing, not the authors' own work, is the source of the V and J calls. Among around 480,000 distinct CDR3 sequences listed, about 16% were seen once. This sample was also put to use in a study of T cells in Graves' hyperthyroidism and ophthalmopathy. That paper adds: HTBI primers were used for first-round RT-PCR of the TCR CDR3.

The sequence derives from a woman aged 40 to 65 with Graves disease. The sample consisted of peripheral blood mononuclear cells (PBMCs), taken at new diagnosis, from a patient treated with antithyroid drugs. The gene calls are TRBV7-9 and TRBJ2-1, with no clear D. The CDR3 DNA reads TGTGCCAGCAGGGCCCAGGACAATGAGCAGTTCTTC. Translating gives CASRAQDNEQFF. Together with reference TRBV7-9 and TRBJ2-1, the CDR3 gives the full variable domain: DTGVSQNPRHKITKRGQNVTFRCDPISEHNRLYWYRQTLGQGPEFLTYFQNEAQLEKSRLLSDRFSAERPKGSFSTLEIQRTEQGDSAMYLCASRAQDNEQFFGPGTRLTVL.